The 29 T cell receptor beta chains below come from one sample, sequenced in a study of CD8 T cells in Susac syndrome. RNA totalling about 0.45 to 1 ug underwent reverse transcription with random hexamers. TCRdb ran MiXCR on the immunoSEQ multiplex PCR reads and lists one entry per CDR3 protein. The sample carries about 50,000 distinct CDR3 sequences, 93% recorded once. The sample was CD8+ T cells from PBMCs. All receptors come from a human donor with multiple sclerosis.

The genes are TRBV4-1 and TRBJ1-2; a possible D gene is TRBD1 (6 bases). The CDR3 has 13 residues. Trimming left V 0 bases short and J 6 bases short, with 8 bases between. From germline, CDR1 is MGHRA and CDR2 YSYEKL. DNA of the CDR3: TGCGCCAGCAGCCAAGATAACAGGGATGGCTACACCTTC. This sequence encodes CASSQDNRDGYTF.

This clonotype was seen only a few times. The V call is TRBV12-3 or TRBV12-4, the J call TRBJ2-7; D is undetermined. The length of the CDR3 is 12 residues. The V end lost 4 bases, the J end lost 0 bases, and 4 bases lay between the germline ends. The CDR3, as DNA: TGTGCCAGCAGTTCCGACTCCTACGAGCAGTACTTC. Protein product: CASSSDSYEQYF.

This sequence joins TRBV28 and TRBJ1-2; D call uncertain. This CDR3 is built from 14 residues. V lost 3 bases and J lost 5, with 13 bases in between. CDR1 is MDHEN and CDR2 is SYDVKM in the germline V gene. The CDR3 DNA follows: TGTGCCAGCAGTTTGGGAACAGAACTATATGGCTACACCTTC. Protein product: CASSLGTELYGYTF.

The J gene is TRBJ1-1, the V gene TRBV23-1; D unclear. TRBV23-1 is labeled an ORF, and its function is uncertain. Between the trimmed V and J ends, which lost 4 bases and 3 bases, there was a span of 18 bases. The CDR3 contains 16 residues. CDR3 bases: TGCGCCAGCAGTCTTCTCTTGGAACAGAATTACACTGAAGCTTTCTTT. It codes for CASSLLLEQNYTEAFF.

This sequence joins TRBV20-1 and TRBJ1-2; TRBD1 matches at 9 bases. With V trimmed by 0 bases and J by 4 bases, 6 bases remained unmatched. Germline V lookup: CDR1 DFQATT, CDR2 SNEGSKA (reference sequence). The CDR3 runs 15 residues. For the CDR3, the DNA is TGCAGTGCTAGAGAAGGAACAGGGGGCTTCTATGGCTACACCTTC. Encoded protein: CSAREGTGGFYGYTF.

J is TRBJ1-6 and V is TRBV27; TRBD1 is a possible D gene (5 bases). This CDR3 has 15 amino acids. Trimming left V 4 bases short and J 6 bases short, with 13 bases between. Germline lookup yields CDR1 MNHEY and CDR2 SMNVEV (reference sequence). For the CDR3, the DNA is TGTGCCAGCAGTTACACCGGGGCCTCTAATTCACCCCTCCACTTT. Amino acids: CASSYTGASNSPLHF.

The chain employs TRBV7-9 and TRBJ2-2; D possibly matches TRBD1 or TRBD2 (5 bases each). The CDR3 has 17 amino acids. Germline values: CDR1 SEHNR, CDR2 FQNEAQ (reference sequence). Trimming stripped 4 bases from V and 8 bases from J, with 23 bases between. The CDR3 spells CASSYPGTYAGAGELFF. The CDR3 DNA is TGTGCCAGCAGCTATCCGGGAACGTACGCTGGGGCTGGGGAGCTGTTTTTT. Full variable domain (missing parts from reference TRBV7-9 and TRBJ2-2): DTGVSQNPRHKITKRGQNVTFRCDPISEHNRLYWYRQTLGQGPEFLTYFQNEAQLEKSRLLSDRFSAERPKGSFSTLEIQRTEQGDSAMYLCASSYPGTYAGAGELFFGEGSRLTVL.

This rearrangement joins TRBV19 to TRBJ2-5; the D gene is possibly TRBD2 (5 bases). The CDR3 has 14 residues. The germline CDR1 and CDR2 sequences are LNHDA and SQIVND (reference sequence). V was cut by 5 bases and J by 5 bases, with 15 bases left in between. CDR3 DNA sequence: TGTGCCAGTAGTGCTGACCCAGCGGAGGAGACCCAGTACTTC. It yields the protein CASSADPAEETQYF.

The chain uses TRBV6-4 and TRBJ1-6; D gene unclear. This CDR3 is 14 amino acids long. V lost 2 bases and J lost 7, with 9 bases in between. CDR1 and CDR2 (germline): MRHNA, SNTAGT. This chain's CDR3 is CASSDGTANSPLHF. CDR3 DNA: TGTGCCAGCAGTGACGGAACAGCAAATTCACCCCTCCACTTT.

The chain is built from TRBV4-1 and TRBJ1-2; D ambiguous. The germline V gene encodes CDR1 MGHRA and CDR2 YSYEKL. The CDR3 has 14 amino acids. Trimming left V 4 bases short and J 3 bases short, with 12 bases between. Written as DNA, the CDR3 is TGCGCCAGCAGCCGGACGGATCGAGACTATGGCTACACCTTC. Protein: CASSRTDRDYGYTF.

The count of this clonotype is one. The CDR3 DNA follows: TGTGCCAGCAGCTTCGGACTAGCGGGGGGCCTAACCTACAATGAGCAGTTCTTC. Protein sequence: CASSFGLAGGLTYNEQFF. The chain has TRBV7-8 and TRBJ2-1, with 14 bases lining up with TRBD2. The CDR3 loop spans 18 amino acids. The V and J ends lost 3 bases and 2 bases, in that order; junction bases with no gene match: 6. Per germline, CDR1 SGHVS and CDR2 FQNEAQ.

The rearrangement uses TRBV5-4 and TRBJ2-1; D may be TRBD1 or TRBD2 (7 bases each). The CDR3 is 14 amino acids. CDR1 is SGHNT, CDR2 YYREEE, per germline (reference sequence). V lost 2 bases and J lost 7, with 13 bases in between. CDR3 coding DNA: TGTGCCAGCAGCTTTTGGCAGGGGGGGAATGAGCAGTTCTTC. Protein sequence: CASSFWQGGNEQFF.

This chain uses TRBV9 with TRBJ2-3; D not resolved. CDR1 is SGDLS and CDR2 is YYNGEE in the germline V gene. V was trimmed by 0 bases and J by 4 bases, leaving 6 bases between them. The CDR3 has 13 residues. The CDR3 DNA is TGTGCCAGCAGCGTAGGGCGGTCAGATACGCAGTATTTT. Translated: CASSVGRSDTQYF.

The CDR3 bases are TGTGCCAGCAGCTTTGGGAAGACTGAAGCTTTCTTT. It codes for CASSFGKTEAFF. This sequence joins TRBV5-4 and TRBJ1-1; D is undetermined. V was shortened by 2 bases and J by 5 bases, with 7 bases between the two germline ends. The length of the CDR3 is 12 residues. The germline gives CDR1 SGHNT, CDR2 YYREEE (reference sequence).

The chain links TRBV28 to TRBJ1-3; D gene unclear. V was pared by 2 bases and J by 11 bases, with 16 bases between. The CDR3 has 14 residues. Per germline, CDR1 MDHEN and CDR2 SYDVKM. The CDR3 here is CASSLPREFGPIYF. The DNA for the CDR3 is TGTGCCAGCAGTTTACCCCGGGAATTCGGACCCATATATTTT. Looking up the rest from reference TRBV28 and TRBJ1-3 gives the full variable domain: DVKVTQSSRYLVKRTGEKVFLECVQDMDHENMFWYRQDPGLGLRLIYFSYDVKMKEKGDIPEGYSVSREKKERFSLILESASTNQTSMYLCASSLPREFGPIYFGEGSWLTVV.

This clonotype was counted between two and nine times. The chain employs TRBV30 and TRBJ2-7, with D unresolved. Trimming took off 4 bases at V and 2 bases at J, with 9 bases between the two ends. This CDR3 has 12 amino acids. The germline V gene has CDR1 GTSNPN and CDR2 SVGIG (reference sequence). DNA for the CDR3: TGTGCCTGGACCCCAGGAACCTACGAGCAGTACTTC. It is translated as CAWTPGTYEQYF. The entire variable domain, with the rest obtained from reference TRBV30 and TRBJ2-7, is as follows: SQTIHQWPATLVQPVGSPLSLECTVEGTSNPNLYWYRQAAGRGLQLLFYSVGIGQISSEVPQNLSASRPQDRQFILSSKKLLLSDSGFYLCAWTPGTYEQYFGPGTRLTVT.

V is TRBV30 and J is TRBJ2-1; D is perhaps TRBD1 (5 bases). The CDR3 has 13 residues. CDR1 GTSNPN and CDR2 SVGIG come from the germline V gene (reference sequence). The ends were cut back, 4 bases at V and 2 bases at J, with 9 bases in the middle. The DNA of the CDR3 is TGTGCCTGGAAAAGGGGCGCCTACAATGAGCAGTTCTTC. Protein product: CAWKRGAYNEQFF.

V usage is TRBV12-3 or TRBV12-4 and J usage is TRBJ1-2, with 7 positions matching TRBD1. Germline trimming cut 3 bases from V and 8 bases from J; bases unmatched to any gene: 9. The CDR3 contains 14 residues. CDR3 nucleotide sequence: TGTGCCAGCAGTTTGGACAGGAGTGGCACCGGCTACACCTTC. Encoded protein: CASSLDRSGTGYTF.

This chain joins TRBV2 and TRBJ1-1; D remains unclear. From germline, CDR1 is SNHLY and CDR2 FYNNEI. CDR3 length equals 14 residues. V was shortened by 2 bases and J by 3 bases, with 10 bases between the two germline ends. This CDR3 is CASSERLGYTEAFF. CDR3 nucleotides: TGTGCCAGCAGTGAACGCTTGGGGTACACTGAAGCTTTCTTT.

CDR3 residues: CATGLGLLGYTF. As DNA, the CDR3 is TGTGCCACTGGACTAGGGCTCCTTGGCTACACCTTC. The chain couples TRBV19 to TRBJ1-2; D is unresolved. The CDR3 sequence is 12 residues long. From germline, CDR1 is LNHDA and CDR2 SQIVND (reference sequence). Deletions cut 10 bases from V and 7 bases from J, with 16 bases between.

The chain employs TRBV27 and TRBJ1-5; D ambiguous. CDR3 size: 14 residues. Germline lookup yields CDR1 MNHEY and CDR2 SMNVEV (reference sequence). Trimming shortened V by 2 bases and J by 7 bases, and 12 bases separated the two germline ends. The CDR3 DNA is TGTGCCAGCAGTTTAGTCGGGGAAGGGCAGCCCCAGCATTTT. Amino acid sequence: CASSLVGEGQPQHF.

V is TRBV11-2 and J is TRBJ2-7; D remains unclear. Trimming removed 2 bases from V and 5 bases from J, with 4 bases in between. Germline CDR1 is SGHAT and CDR2 is FQNNGV. This CDR3 region has 11 residues. The CDR3 region is CASSLSNEQYF. CDR3 coding DNA: TGTGCCAGCAGCTTATCTAACGAGCAGTACTTC.

The gene calls are TRBV7-6 and TRBJ1-5; D unclear. Trimming cost V 5 bases and J 0 bases, with 17 bases left between them. This CDR3 spans 17 amino acids. Germline V gives CDR1 SGHVS, CDR2 FNYEAQ. The DNA for the CDR3 is TGTGCCAGCAGCGAAAGGAGGGCAGATTCTAGCAATCAGCCCCAGCATTTT. Translating it yields CASSERRADSSNQPQHF.

The chain recombines TRBV3-1 with TRBJ1-1; perhaps TRBD1 as D (5 bases). The CDR3 consists of 15 residues. Germline values: CDR1 LGHDT, CDR2 YNNKEL (reference sequence). The V gene lost 0 bases and the J gene lost 0 bases, with 8 bases spanning the gap. CDR3 sequence: CASSQETGVNTEAFF. The CDR3 DNA sequence: TGTGCCAGCAGCCAAGAAACGGGGGTGAACACTGAAGCTTTCTTT.

CDR3 residues: CSASAPDTDTQYF. The CDR3 nucleotides are TGCAGTGCTAGTGCCCCTGACACAGATACGCAGTATTTT. The V and J genes are TRBV20-1 and TRBJ2-3; D gene unclear. Germline V lookup: CDR1 DFQATT, CDR2 SNEGSKA (reference sequence). Trimming removed 3 bases at V and 2 bases at J, with 9 bases between. The CDR3 is 13 amino acids.

This chain joins TRBV7-9 and TRBJ2-5; D ambiguous. This CDR3 comprises 13 residues. Germline V lookup: CDR1 SEHNR, CDR2 FQNEAQ (reference sequence). Trimming stripped 2 bases from V and 5 bases from J, with 9 bases between. DNA for the CDR3: TGTGCCAGCAGCTTAACTGGGTTCGAGACCCAGTACTTC. It yields the protein CASSLTGFETQYF.

This chain uses TRBV29-1 with TRBJ1-2, with D possibly matching TRBD1 (5 bases). Germline V gene lookup returns CDR1 SQVTM and CDR2 ANQGSEA. The CDR3 is made up of 12 amino acids. Between the trimmed V and J ends, which lost 5 bases and 7 bases, there was a span of 14 bases. CDR3 DNA sequence: TGCAGCGTTCGGGGGGATTCAGTTGGCTACACCTTC. This translates into CSVRGDSVGYTF.

The CDR3 sequence is CASIGSQNQPQHF. Here the CDR3 DNA reads TGTGCCAGCATAGGCTCACAAAATCAGCCCCAGCATTTT. The chain is built from TRBV6-1 and TRBJ1-5; D uncertain. V lost 7 bases to trimming and J lost 4 bases, with 11 bases between them. Germline V gene lookup returns CDR1 MNHNS and CDR2 SASEGT. The CDR3 is 13 amino acids.

The V gene is TRBV29-1, the J gene TRBJ2-3; D possibly corresponds to TRBD2 (6 bases). CDR1 and CDR2 (germline): SQVTM, ANQGSEA. The CDR3 is made up of 16 amino acids. Trimming cost V 6 bases and J 2 bases, with 21 bases left between them. CDR3 nucleotide sequence: TGCAGCGTGGTCCCTCCGGAGGGGACCTCCACAGATACGCAGTATTTT. Protein: CSVVPPEGTSTDTQYF.